This T cell receptor beta chain stems from a study of CD8 T cells in cerebrospinal fluid in Alzheimer's disease. TCRdb reprocessed the 10x single-cell sequencing reads, with one entry per CDR3 protein and no DNA. The record lists just over 1,400 distinct CDR3 sequences, of which the ten most abundant hold just under 20%. Germline V gene sequence: CDR1 LGHDT, CDR2 YNNKEL (reference sequence). CDR3 size: 15 residues. According to its frequency, this clonotype is medium-sized. The TCR was taken from a human donor with mild cognitive impairment. Sequencing input: cerebrospinal fluid. The rearrangement links TRBV3-1 to TRBJ2-1. The CDR3 here is CASSPSGSSYNEQFF.